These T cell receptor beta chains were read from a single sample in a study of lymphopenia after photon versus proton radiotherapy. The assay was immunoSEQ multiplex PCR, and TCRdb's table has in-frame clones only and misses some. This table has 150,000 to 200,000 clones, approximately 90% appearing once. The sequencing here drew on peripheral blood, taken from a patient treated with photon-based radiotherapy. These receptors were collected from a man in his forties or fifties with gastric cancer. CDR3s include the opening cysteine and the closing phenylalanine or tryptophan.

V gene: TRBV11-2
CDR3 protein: CASSRLLGVRYNEQFF

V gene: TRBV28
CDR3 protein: CASSPGGVGNQPQHF

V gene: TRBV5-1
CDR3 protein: CASSLPTGGNEKLFF

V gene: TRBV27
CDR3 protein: CASSSATVLGNQPQHF

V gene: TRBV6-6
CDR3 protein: CASGLAGAVDTQYF

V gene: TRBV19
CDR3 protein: CASRKASGRTEAFF

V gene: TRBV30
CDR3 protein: CAWSADQGKLFF

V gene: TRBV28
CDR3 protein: CASSLWTGDNQPQHF

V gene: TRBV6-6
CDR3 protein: CASSYSMGPNQPQHF

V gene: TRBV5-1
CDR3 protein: CASSSGSSTDTQYF

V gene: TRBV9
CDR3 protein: CASSVGQGEGEKLFF

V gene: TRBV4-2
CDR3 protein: CASSQDGAAGANVLTF

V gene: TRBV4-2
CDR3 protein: CASSPQGREAFF

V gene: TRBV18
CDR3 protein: CASSPRREQETQYF

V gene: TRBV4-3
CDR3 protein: CASSGVSGFGYTF

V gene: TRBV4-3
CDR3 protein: CASSRLPGSFNEQYF

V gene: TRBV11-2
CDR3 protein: CASGTGFYEQYF

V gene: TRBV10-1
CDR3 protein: CASSESVFYEQYF

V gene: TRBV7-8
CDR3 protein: CASSYSWGSTEAFF

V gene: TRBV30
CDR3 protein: CAWSYRDRVDQPQHF

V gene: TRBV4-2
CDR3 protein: CASSQEGTSGHNEQFF

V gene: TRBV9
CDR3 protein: CASSRRSTGELFF

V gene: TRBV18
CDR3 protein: CASSRGDRTEAFF

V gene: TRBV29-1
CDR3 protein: CSVNKGLAATDTQYF